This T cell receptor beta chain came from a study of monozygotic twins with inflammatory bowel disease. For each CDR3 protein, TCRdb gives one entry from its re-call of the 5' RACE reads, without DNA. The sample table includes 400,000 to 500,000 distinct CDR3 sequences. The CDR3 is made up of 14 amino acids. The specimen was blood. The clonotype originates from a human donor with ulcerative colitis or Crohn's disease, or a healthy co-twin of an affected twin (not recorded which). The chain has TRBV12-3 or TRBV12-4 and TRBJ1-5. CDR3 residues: CASSTTVAGQPQHF.